This entry lists 21 T cell receptor beta chains sequenced from one sample in a study of blood T cell repertoires in COVID-19. Clones were read by immunoSEQ multiplex PCR, and TCRdb kept only the in-frame ones, dropping some. The sample includes under 70,000 clones, almost 90% seen only once; the top ten take about 13%. Sequences were obtained from peripheral blood. These TCRs come from a man in his 60s with active COVID-19.

The V gene is TRBV5-1, the J gene TRBJ2-3; 9 bases align to TRBD2. With 5 bases clipped from V and 2 bases from J, the junction kept 9 bases outside the gene matches. There are 16 residues in the CDR3. Germline V gene lookup returns CDR1 SGHRS and CDR2 YFSETQ. CDR3 amino acids: CASSRIAGEITDTQYF. The CDR3 bases are TGCGCCAGCAGTAGGATAGCGGGGGAGATCACAGATACGCAGTATTTT.

This clone was detected only a few times. V usage is TRBV7-9 and J usage is TRBJ1-5; weak D call: TRBD1 (5 bases). In germline, CDR1 is SEHNR, CDR2 FQNEAQ (reference sequence). V shed 5 bases and J shed 7 bases, with 15 bases lying between them. The CDR3 is 14 amino acids. The CDR3 protein is CASSPGGEGQPQHF. In DNA form, the CDR3 reads TGTGCCAGCAGCCCGGGGGGGGAAGGACAGCCCCAGCATTTT.

This chain connects TRBV6-1 to TRBJ1-6; D not certain. V was trimmed by 1 base and J by 4 bases, leaving 8 bases between them. Germline assignment: CDR1 MNHNS and CDR2 SASEGT. CDR3 size: 15 residues. The CDR3 is CASSEGHEYNSPLHF. The CDR3 DNA reads TGTGCCAGCAGTGAAGGACACGAATATAATTCACCCCTCCACTTT.

J is TRBJ1-2 and V is TRBV27; TRBD1 agrees at 8 bases. This CDR3 contains 15 residues. V shed 2 bases, J shed 3 bases, and the junction held 5 bases outside the gene matches. Per the germline V gene, CDR1 is MNHEY and CDR2 is SMNVEV (reference sequence). Written as DNA, the CDR3 is TGTGCCAGCAGTTTAGAGGCAGGGGGCTACTATGGCTACACCTTC. Encoded protein: CASSLEAGGYYGYTF.

V gene TRBV5-1 combines with J gene TRBJ2-6; D possibly corresponds to TRBD2 (6 bases). The germline V gene encodes CDR1 SGHRS and CDR2 YFSETQ. This CDR3 spans 16 amino acids. Deletions cut 0 bases from V and 2 bases from J, with 9 bases between. CDR3 residues: CASSLAREAGANVLTF. In DNA form, the CDR3 reads TGCGCCAGCAGCTTGGCCAGGGAGGCTGGGGCCAACGTCCTGACTTTC.

The chain has TRBV19 and TRBJ2-1, with D possibly TRBD2 on 6 matching bases. The V and J ends lost 5 bases and 3 bases respectively, with 11 bases between them. Germline V lookup: CDR1 LNHDA, CDR2 SQIVND (reference sequence). This CDR3 region has 14 residues. CDR3 DNA sequence: TGTGCCAGTAGTTTGGTAGCGGTCTACAATGAGCAGTTCTTC. This gives the protein CASSLVAVYNEQFF.

V gene TRBV7-3 combines with J gene TRBJ2-5; TRBD2 matches 12 bases. The length of the CDR3 is 16 residues. The germline V gene has CDR1 SGHTA and CDR2 FQGTGA. J gave up 5 bases and V 2 bases, and 6 bases lay outside the gene matches. The CDR3: CASSLFGLAGGETQYF. CDR3 bases: TGTGCCAGCAGCTTATTTGGGCTAGCGGGAGGGGAGACCCAGTACTTC.

This chain links TRBV10-1 with TRBJ1-5, with TRBD1 identical over 7 bases. Per the germline V gene, CDR1 is WNHNN and CDR2 is SYGVQD (reference sequence). The CDR3 consists of 18 residues. J was trimmed by 2 bases and V by 0 bases; bases with no gene match: 10. The CDR3 loop reads CASSESLRGGACNQPQHF. The CDR3 DNA reads as TGCGCCAGCAGTGAGTCGTTGAGAGGGGGCGCGTGCAATCAGCCCCAGCATTTT.

The chain links TRBV7-8 to TRBJ2-5, with D tentatively TRBD2 (6 bases). The germline CDR1 and CDR2 sequences are SGHVS and FQNEAQ. The V gene lost 5 bases and the J gene lost 5 bases, with 15 bases spanning the gap. This CDR3 has 14 amino acids. This chain's CDR3 is CASSPTVAGETQYF. DNA for the CDR3: TGTGCCAGCAGCCCTACGGTGGCGGGGGAGACCCAGTACTTC.

The chain links TRBV20-1 to TRBJ1-1; D uncertain. The CDR3 covers 12 residues. CDR1 DFQATT and CDR2 SNEGSKA come from the germline V gene (reference sequence). The V end lost 3 bases, the J end lost 13 bases, and 18 bases lay between the germline ends. CDR3 coding DNA: TGCAGTGCTAGTTCGCCCGATTGGGCCTATTTCTTT. Translated: CSASSPDWAYFF.

V and J are TRBV5-1 and TRBJ2-5; D perhaps matches TRBD2 (6 bases). With 0 bases removed from V and 5 bases from J, the gap between germline ends came to 8 bases. Germline CDR1 and CDR2: SGHRS and YFSETQ. The CDR3 has 13 residues. In nucleotides, the CDR3 is TGCGCCAGCAGCTTGGGAGGAGGGGAGACCCAGTACTTC. Translating gives CASSLGGGETQYF.

V and J are TRBV28 and TRBJ1-4, with unresolved D. V was clipped by 6 bases and J by 5 bases, with 16 bases between them. Germline assignment: CDR1 MDHEN and CDR2 SYDVKM. The CDR3 contains 15 residues. In DNA form, the CDR3 reads TGTGCCAGCAGCTTACCAACCTACGCCAATGAAAAACTGTTTTTT. The encoded protein is CASSLPTYANEKLFF. The full variable domain, completed using reference TRBV28 and TRBJ1-4, is DVKVTQSSRYLVKRTGEKVFLECVQDMDHENMFWYRQDPGLGLRLIYFSYDVKMKEKGDIPEGYSVSREKKERFSLILESASTNQTSMYLCASSLPTYANEKLFFGSGTQLSVL.

V gene TRBV6-2 or TRBV6-3 combines with J gene TRBJ1-1; D unresolved. The CDR3 runs to 19 residues. The V gene's germline CDR1 is MNHEY and CDR2 SVGEGT. The germline V and J ends were trimmed by 2 bases and 0 bases, with 22 bases remaining between them. The CDR3 protein is CASSYHPGSGRSVNTEAFF. DNA for the CDR3: TGTGCCAGCAGTTACCACCCTGGGTCTGGGCGATCCGTGAACACTGAAGCTTTCTTT.

The chain is built from TRBV6-2 or TRBV6-3 and TRBJ1-5; unclear D gene. Germline CDR1 reads MNHEY; CDR2 reads SVGEGT. V dropped 2 bases and J dropped 7 bases, with 15 bases sitting between them. The CDR3 extends over 15 amino acids. In DNA form, the CDR3 reads TGTGCCAGCAGTTACGCGGGCAGGTCAGGCCAGCCCCAGCATTTT. Translating gives CASSYAGRSGQPQHF.

V gene TRBV9 combines with J gene TRBJ1-3; no reliable D call. Per germline, CDR1 SGDLS and CDR2 YYNGEE. The V gene lost 0 bases and the J gene lost 6 bases, with 13 bases spanning the gap. The length of the CDR3 is 15 residues. The CDR3 nucleotides read TGTGCCAGCAGCGTAGTAGGTCCGGACTCAAACACCATATATTTT. Its protein is CASSVVGPDSNTIYF.

This clone was recorded once. The V gene is TRBV2, the J gene TRBJ2-5, with TRBD2 identical over 9 bases. CDR3 length equals 15 residues. With V trimmed by 5 bases and J by 1 base, 5 bases remained unmatched. Germline V gene lookup returns CDR1 SNHLY and CDR2 FYNNEI. For the CDR3, the DNA is TGTGCCAGCAGTTACGCGGGAGGGTTCCAAGAGACCCAGTACTTC. The encoded protein is CASSYAGGFQETQYF.

The J gene is TRBJ2-5, the V gene TRBV28; no reliable D call. The CDR3 contains 13 residues. V was trimmed by 5 bases and J by 5 bases, leaving 12 bases between them. CDR1 and CDR2 from the germline V gene are MDHEN and SYDVKM. The CDR3 nucleotides are TGTGCCAGCAGTACCTCGGTCCCGGAGACCCAGTACTTC. Translation: CASSTSVPETQYF.

V usage is TRBV29-1 and J usage is TRBJ2-4; D is unresolved. From germline, CDR1 is SQVTM and CDR2 ANQGSEA. The CDR3 contains 10 residues. The V and J ends lost 4 bases and 15 bases respectively, with 13 bases between them. The CDR3 DNA is TGCAGCGTTGGGAGTGACGTTCGGTACTTC. Residues: CSVGSDVRYF.

The table lists this clone with a few counts. The chain recombines TRBV28 with TRBJ2-7; a possible D gene is TRBD1 (5 bases). The CDR3 spans 16 residues. The V and J ends lost 4 bases and 0 bases respectively, with 16 bases between them. Looked up from germline, CDR1 is MDHEN and CDR2 is SYDVKM. The CDR3 loop reads CASSSAVTAYSYEQYF. Written as DNA, the CDR3 is TGTGCCAGCAGTTCCGCAGTGACAGCTTACTCCTACGAGCAGTACTTC.

The chain couples TRBV27 to TRBJ1-1; 8 positions agree with TRBD1. V lost 5 bases and J lost 2; bases outside the gene matches: 13. Germline V gives CDR1 MNHEY, CDR2 SMNVEV (reference sequence). This CDR3 is 17 amino acids long. CDR3 sequence reads: CASSLRPGQVYNTEAFF. CDR3 sequence (DNA): TGTGCCAGCAGTCTAAGACCGGGACAGGTATACAACACTGAAGCTTTCTTT.

The chain couples TRBV2 to TRBJ1-1, with D perhaps TRBD1 (6 bases). From germline, CDR1 is SNHLY and CDR2 FYNNEI. CDR3 length: 14 amino acids. The V gene lost 4 bases and the J gene lost 6 bases, with 15 bases spanning the gap. CDR3 DNA sequence: TGTGCCAGCAGTGGCTCGCGGACAGTTCCTGAAGCTTTCTTT. This gives the protein CASSGSRTVPEAFF.